Listed below are T cell receptor beta chains from one sample, sequenced in a study of T cell repertoires in cytomegalovirus infection. MiXCR, run by TCRdb on the reads, gives a single entry per CDR3 protein. Among roughly 180,000 distinct CDR3 sequences listed, about 20% were seen once. The antigens of these receptors remain unknown. Here the sequenced sample was CD8+ T cells from cultured PBMCs, taken from culture after CMV antigen stimulation. The receptors were sampled from a human donor in good health (CMV status not recorded). Some clones in this sample may be carry-over from other donors' samples. CDR3s include the opening cysteine and the closing phenylalanine or tryptophan. The order of the fields is D gene, J gene, V gene, clone size, CDR3 protein, CDR3 DNA. D genes are given only for firm matches. Part of the rows lack a size; the others show once, few, many or a class for expanded clones.

d_gene: -; j_gene: TRBJ1-3; v_gene: TRBV7-2; abundance: -; CDR3aa: CASSLEGPISGNTIYF; CDR3nt: TGTGCCAGCAGCTTAGAGGGGCCTATCTCTGGAAACACCATATATTTT
d_gene: -; j_gene: TRBJ2-1; v_gene: TRBV12-3/TRBV12-4; abundance: few; CDR3aa: CASSRASGPRGEQFF; CDR3nt: TGTGCCAGCAGCCGCGCCTCGGGCCCTCGGGGGGAGCAGTTCTTC
d_gene: TRBD2; j_gene: TRBJ2-7; v_gene: TRBV6-1; abundance: few; CDR3aa: CASREIAGAFSYEQYF; CDR3nt: TGTGCCAGCAGGGAAATAGCGGGGGCCTTCTCCTACGAGCAGTACTTC
d_gene: -; j_gene: TRBJ1-1; v_gene: TRBV4-2; abundance: -; CDR3aa: CASSQGPEAFF; CDR3nt: TGTGCCAGCAGCCAGGGACCTGAAGCTTTCTTT
d_gene: TRBD2; j_gene: TRBJ2-3; v_gene: TRBV6-1; abundance: -; CDR3aa: CASSRLPGLASDTQYF; CDR3nt: TGTGCCAGCAGTCGACTCCCGGGACTAGCTTCAGATACGCAGTATTTT
d_gene: -; j_gene: TRBJ1-2; v_gene: TRBV27; abundance: few; CDR3aa: CASSIGFNYGYTF; CDR3nt: TGTGCCAGCAGTATAGGGTTTAACTATGGCTACACCTTC
d_gene: -; j_gene: TRBJ1-3; v_gene: TRBV7-2; abundance: -; CDR3aa: CASSRFDGYSGNTIYF; CDR3nt: TGTGCCAGCAGCCGATTCGACGGGTACTCTGGAAACACCATATATTTT
d_gene: TRBD1; j_gene: TRBJ2-2; v_gene: TRBV7-2; abundance: few; CDR3aa: CASSLYPDRAANGELFF; CDR3nt: TGTGCCAGCAGCCTCTATCCGGACAGGGCGGCAAACGGGGAGCTGTTTTTT
d_gene: -; j_gene: TRBJ1-1; v_gene: TRBV7-6; abundance: -; CDR3aa: CASSPPGWEVETEAFF; CDR3nt: TGTGCCAGCAGCCCTCCTGGGTGGGAGGTGGAAACTGAAGCTTTCTTT
d_gene: TRBD1; j_gene: TRBJ1-1; v_gene: TRBV29-1; abundance: many; CDR3aa: CSVDGRGAEAFF; CDR3nt: TGCAGCGTTGATGGCAGGGGGGCTGAAGCTTTCTTT
d_gene: -; j_gene: TRBJ1-3; v_gene: TRBV6-5; abundance: once; CDR3aa: CASSYRPGSGNTIYF; CDR3nt: TGTGCCAGCAGTTACCGGCCAGGCTCTGGAAACACCATATATTTT
d_gene: -; j_gene: TRBJ1-1; v_gene: TRBV6-6; abundance: -; CDR3aa: CASRRLETDDDPMNTEAFF; CDR3nt: TGTGCCAGCAGACGACTCGAAACGGACGATGACCCAATGAACACTGAAGCTTTCTTT
d_gene: -; j_gene: TRBJ2-5; v_gene: TRBV7-8; abundance: few; CDR3aa: CASLFPGKWQETQYF; CDR3nt: TGTGCCAGCCTCTTCCCGGGGAAGTGGCAAGAGACCCAGTACTTC
d_gene: TRBD1; j_gene: TRBJ1-2; v_gene: TRBV2; abundance: -; CDR3aa: CASPLRDRAGSYGYTF; CDR3nt: TGTGCCAGCCCCCTCCGGGACAGGGCAGGTTCATATGGCTACACCTTC
d_gene: -; j_gene: TRBJ2-3; v_gene: TRBV6-5; abundance: -; CDR3aa: CASREDLADTQYF; CDR3nt: TGTGCCAGCAGGGAAGATCTAGCAGATACGCAGTATTTT
d_gene: -; j_gene: TRBJ2-1; v_gene: TRBV28; abundance: -; CDR3aa: CASSSGDDYNEQFF; CDR3nt: TGTGCCAGCAGTAGTGGGGATGACTACAATGAGCAGTTCTTC
d_gene: TRBD2; j_gene: TRBJ2-5; v_gene: TRBV7-2; abundance: few; CDR3aa: CASSRPGLATEETQYF; CDR3nt: TGTGCCAGCAGCCGACCGGGACTAGCGACAGAAGAGACCCAGTACTTC
d_gene: TRBD1; j_gene: TRBJ1-2; v_gene: TRBV7-2; abundance: -; CDR3aa: CASSRGQGPSYGYTF; CDR3nt: TGTGCCAGCAGCCGCGGACAGGGGCCCAGTTATGGCTACACCTTC
d_gene: -; j_gene: TRBJ1-1; v_gene: TRBV2; abundance: few; CDR3aa: CASSEALSGRREAFF; CDR3nt: TGTGCCAGCAGTGAAGCGCTTTCAGGGCGGCGGGAAGCTTTCTTT
d_gene: -; j_gene: TRBJ2-6; v_gene: TRBV7-8; abundance: few; CDR3aa: CASSFDGANVLTF; CDR3nt: TGTGCCAGCAGCTTCGATGGGGCCAACGTCCTGACTTTC
d_gene: -; j_gene: TRBJ1-2; v_gene: TRBV5-4; abundance: few; CDR3aa: CASSLGGRTTNYGYTF; CDR3nt: TGTGCCAGCAGCTTAGGAGGCAGGACCACTAACTATGGCTACACCTTC
d_gene: -; j_gene: TRBJ2-2; v_gene: TRBV27; abundance: -; CDR3aa: CASSGQYTGELFF; CDR3nt: TGTGCCAGCAGCGGACAGTACACCGGGGAGCTGTTTTTT
d_gene: TRBD2; j_gene: TRBJ2-1; v_gene: TRBV7-9; abundance: few; CDR3aa: CASSSGTSSSNEQFF; CDR3nt: TGTGCCAGCAGTTCCGGGACTAGCAGTTCCAATGAGCAGTTCTTC
d_gene: -; j_gene: TRBJ1-3; v_gene: TRBV11-3; abundance: few; CDR3aa: CASSLSGRSGNTIYF; CDR3nt: TGTGCCAGCAGCCTATCGGGCCGCTCTGGAAACACCATATATTTT
d_gene: TRBD1; j_gene: TRBJ2-1; v_gene: TRBV7-8; abundance: -; CDR3aa: CASSIRDRREQFF; CDR3nt: TGTGCCAGCAGCATCAGGGACAGGAGGGAGCAGTTCTTC
d_gene: TRBD1; j_gene: TRBJ2-5; v_gene: TRBV7-9; abundance: few; CDR3aa: CASSEQGKETQYF; CDR3nt: TGTGCCAGCAGCGAACAGGGGAAAGAGACCCAGTACTTC
d_gene: TRBD1; j_gene: TRBJ1-6; v_gene: TRBV12-3/TRBV12-4; abundance: -; CDR3aa: CASSLSGGGPLHF; CDR3nt: TGTGCCAGCAGTTTATCAGGGGGGGGGCCCCTCCACTTT
d_gene: TRBD1; j_gene: TRBJ1-1; v_gene: TRBV6-2/TRBV6-3; abundance: -; CDR3aa: CASSYSRTGDSLEAFF; CDR3nt: TGTGCCAGCAGTTACTCGCGGACAGGGGATTCCCTTGAAGCTTTCTTT
d_gene: -; j_gene: TRBJ1-5; v_gene: TRBV12-3/TRBV12-4; abundance: -; CDR3aa: CASSLTVSDNQPQHF; CDR3nt: TGTGCCAGCAGTTTGACAGTCTCAGACAATCAGCCCCAGCATTTT
d_gene: -; j_gene: TRBJ2-3; v_gene: TRBV4-3; abundance: few; CDR3aa: CASSQDEGGTDTQYF; CDR3nt: TGCGCCAGCAGCCAAGATGAAGGTGGCACAGATACGCAGTATTTT
d_gene: TRBD1; j_gene: TRBJ1-1; v_gene: TRBV27; abundance: -; CDR3aa: CASSLRQGIEAFF; CDR3nt: TGTGCCAGCAGTTTAAGACAGGGGATTGAAGCTTTCTTT
d_gene: -; j_gene: TRBJ1-6; v_gene: TRBV27; abundance: -; CDR3aa: CASSLRSSYNSPLHF; CDR3nt: TGTGCCAGCAGTTTAAGGAGCTCCTATAATTCACCCCTCCACTTT
d_gene: -; j_gene: TRBJ2-5; v_gene: TRBV6-6; abundance: -; CDR3aa: CASSPPGQQETQYF; CDR3nt: TGTGCCAGCAGTCCCCCGGGACAACAAGAGACCCAGTACTTC
d_gene: -; j_gene: TRBJ1-1; v_gene: TRBV28; abundance: -; CDR3aa: CASSLWPQGGPEAFF; CDR3nt: TGTGCCAGCAGTTTATGGCCCCAGGGCGGGCCTGAAGCTTTCTTT
d_gene: TRBD2; j_gene: TRBJ2-5; v_gene: TRBV7-8; abundance: few; CDR3aa: CASSSQLAGNFKTQYF; CDR3nt: TGTGCCAGCAGCTCCCAACTAGCGGGGAATTTTAAGACCCAGTACTTC
d_gene: -; j_gene: TRBJ2-3; v_gene: TRBV5-1; abundance: many; CDR3aa: CASSRRTERIADTQYF; CDR3nt: TGCGCCAGCAGCCGCCGGACCGAAAGGATCGCAGATACGCAGTATTTT
d_gene: -; j_gene: TRBJ2-5; v_gene: TRBV5-5; abundance: -; CDR3aa: CASSPYLGSQETQYF; CDR3nt: TGTGCCAGCAGCCCTTATCTCGGATCCCAAGAGACCCAGTACTTC
d_gene: TRBD1; j_gene: TRBJ2-2; v_gene: TRBV7-9; abundance: -; CDR3aa: CASSTRPGTGRYDTGELFF; CDR3nt: TGTGCCAGCAGCACTCGTCCCGGGACAGGGAGATATGACACCGGGGAGCTGTTTTTT
d_gene: -; j_gene: TRBJ2-7; v_gene: TRBV7-6; abundance: once; CDR3aa: CASSLGRRGYEQYF; CDR3nt: TGTGCCAGCAGCTTAGGGCGCCGAGGATACGAGCAGTACTTC
d_gene: -; j_gene: TRBJ2-7; v_gene: TRBV12-3/TRBV12-4; abundance: -; CDR3aa: CASSSFYEGRGSYEQYF; CDR3nt: TGTGCCAGCAGTTCCTTTTATGAAGGTAGGGGCTCCTACGAGCAGTACTTC
d_gene: TRBD2; j_gene: TRBJ2-5; v_gene: TRBV7-9; abundance: -; CDR3aa: CASSSGLAATGTQYF; CDR3nt: TGTGCCAGCAGCTCGGGACTAGCGGCCACCGGGACCCAGTACTTC
d_gene: -; j_gene: TRBJ2-7; v_gene: TRBV6-1; abundance: few; CDR3aa: CASSDHFYEQYF; CDR3nt: TGTGCCAGCAGTGATCACTTTTACGAGCAGTACTTC
d_gene: -; j_gene: TRBJ2-7; v_gene: TRBV6-1; abundance: -; CDR3aa: CASSEPTAGPYEQYF; CDR3nt: TGTGCCAGCAGTGAACCCACGGCGGGCCCCTACGAGCAGTACTTC
d_gene: -; j_gene: TRBJ2-5; v_gene: TRBV7-2; abundance: many; CDR3aa: CASNPGGGLQETQYF; CDR3nt: TGTGCCAGCAACCCCGGAGGAGGTCTCCAAGAGACCCAGTACTTC
d_gene: -; j_gene: TRBJ2-1; v_gene: TRBV7-9; abundance: few; CDR3aa: CASSFPGNHNEQFF; CDR3nt: TGTGCCAGCAGCTTCCCCGGGAACCACAATGAGCAGTTCTTC
d_gene: -; j_gene: TRBJ1-2; v_gene: TRBV12-3/TRBV12-4; abundance: few; CDR3aa: CASSFSGSDGYTF; CDR3nt: TGTGCCAGCAGTTTTTCAGGGTCCGATGGCTACACCTTC
d_gene: -; j_gene: TRBJ2-2; v_gene: TRBV30; abundance: -; CDR3aa: CAWSVLTGELFF; CDR3nt: TGTGCCTGGAGTGTCCTTACCGGGGAGCTGTTTTTT
d_gene: TRBD2; j_gene: TRBJ2-2; v_gene: TRBV7-9; abundance: -; CDR3aa: CATPAGANTGELFF; CDR3nt: TGTGCCACACCGGCGGGGGCGAACACCGGGGAGCTGTTTTTT
d_gene: -; j_gene: TRBJ1-4; v_gene: TRBV29-1; abundance: few; CDR3aa: CSVSGGSTNEKLFF; CDR3nt: TGCAGCGTGTCCGGGGGATCGACTAATGAAAAACTGTTTTTT
d_gene: -; j_gene: TRBJ2-1; v_gene: TRBV11-2; abundance: few; CDR3aa: CASSFLGGSSYNEQFF; CDR3nt: TGTGCCAGCAGCTTCCTAGGGGGGAGCTCCTACAATGAGCAGTTCTTC
d_gene: TRBD1; j_gene: TRBJ2-5; v_gene: TRBV6-2/TRBV6-3; abundance: -; CDR3aa: CASSYSTRGETQYF; CDR3nt: TGTGCCAGCAGTTACTCGACCAGGGGGGAGACCCAGTACTTC